This T cell receptor beta chain was captured in a study of OX40 agonist ivuxolimab in advanced cancers. About the study as a whole: The costimulatory receptor OX40 (CD134) was targeted by ivuxolimab, a fully human IgG2 agonistic monoclonal antibody. Partial responses were achieved by three dose-escalation patients, of whom one had hepatocellular carcinoma and two had cutaneous melanoma. Peripheral TCRbeta sequencing was intended to test whether TCR sequence diversity was altered and clonal T-cell expansion was caused by ivuxolimab. Among the roughly 50 dose-escalation patients, about 19 had hepatocellular carcinoma, about 15 melanoma, 9 renal cell carcinoma and 9 head and neck cancer. Intravenous ivuxolimab was administered to patients every 2 weeks at six dose levels: 0.01, 0.1, 0.3, 1.5, 3 and 10 mg/kg. Prior anti-PD-1, anti-PD-L1 or anti-CTLA-4 therapy was permitted, and checkpoint inhibitors had been received by around 39% of dose-escalation patients. In the dose-escalation cohort, 75% to 85% of patients were male, and the mean age was approximately 60 years with a range of roughly 20 to 85. The monotherapy dose-escalation portion (N ≈ 50 patients) of the phase I ivuxolimab trial is reported in the paper.

About this clone itself: What antigen it recognizes has not been identified. No base qualities exist here, and no much larger clone lies one base off it.

Results and caveats for the whole study, not just this receptor: On average, CD8+ T cells showed more expanded clones than CD4+ T cells after ivuxolimab. The antigen specificity of the clonally expanded peripheral T cells was not determined. Low levels of normalized T-cell clonal expansion were also seen in some patients who did not respond. At doses of 0.1 to 3.0 mg/kg, clonal expansion of both CD4+ and CD8+ blood T cells was observed from baseline to week 6. In the 0.1-3.0 mg/kg groups, partial responders were among the patients with the lowest normalized peripheral clonal expansion, particularly in CD8+ T cells.

Patients with a history of autoimmune disease or receiving systemic immunosuppression were excluded from the trial. Peripheral blood for TCR sequencing was collected from all dose cohorts at baseline, on cycle 4 day 1, and on cycle 7 day 1. The samples were drawn from a first-in-human, open-label, multicenter phase I dose-escalation trial of ivuxolimab. Adults with locally advanced or metastatic melanoma, renal cell, hepatocellular, or head and neck squamous cell carcinoma were enrolled in the trial. Before TCR sequencing, CD4+ T cells and CD8+ T cells from peripheral blood were sorted into separate populations. For sequencing of the TCRbeta CDR3 region, genomic DNA was extracted from the sorted cells. The immunoSEQ Assay was used for sequencing of TCRbeta CDR3 regions. The table comes from immuneACCESS by way of TCRdb, which keeps in-frame sequences with V and J called. Part of the clones is missing from these tables; in studies checked, under half for an unresolved V gene and the rest for unknown reasons. This sample gives under 80,000 clones in total; just over 85% of them show up just once. Together, the top ten hold roughly 4.5% of the sample.

At the junction V is shortened by 1 base and J by 0 bases, with 6 bases in between. The cysteine opens and the phenylalanine closes a CDR3 of 14 amino acids. Just CDR3 DNA is preserved here, 42 bases in frame from base 1. CDR1 MNHNS and CDR2 SASEGT were looked up in the germline V gene. The clonotype was recovered from an adult with an advanced solid tumor such as melanoma, head and neck, liver or kidney cancer. This specimen consisted of CD4+ or CD8+ T cells sorted from blood, obtained in a trial of the OX40 agonist ivuxolimab. The rearranged segments are TRBV6-1 and TRBJ1-2; the D gene identity is not certain. CDR3 protein: CASSEGWANYGYTF. The bases are TGTGCCAGCAGTGAAGGATGGGCTAACTATGGCTACACCTTC.